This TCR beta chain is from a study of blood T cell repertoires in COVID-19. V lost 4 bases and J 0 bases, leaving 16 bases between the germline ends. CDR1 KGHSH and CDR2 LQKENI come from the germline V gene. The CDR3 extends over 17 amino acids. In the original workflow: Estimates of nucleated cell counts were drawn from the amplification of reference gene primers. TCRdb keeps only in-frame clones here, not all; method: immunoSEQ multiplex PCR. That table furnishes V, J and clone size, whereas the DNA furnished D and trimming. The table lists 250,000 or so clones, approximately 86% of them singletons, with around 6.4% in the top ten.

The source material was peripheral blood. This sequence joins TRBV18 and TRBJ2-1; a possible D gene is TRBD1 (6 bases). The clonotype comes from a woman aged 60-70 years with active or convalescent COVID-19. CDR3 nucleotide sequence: TGTGCCAGCTCACTATCCTACAGGGCGAGCTCCTACAATGAGCAGTTCTTC. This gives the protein CASSLSYRASSYNEQFF.